The 27 T cell receptor beta chains below all came from one sample that was sequenced in a study of CD8+ T cells in alopecia areata. Following extraction, RNA underwent reverse transcription to cDNA, which served as the sequencing template. Sequencing was performed with immunoSEQ multiplex PCR; in TCRdb, only in-frame clones are kept and a portion is missing. The sample lists 150,000 to 200,000 clones, about three fifths occurring once. Material: CD4+ T cells sorted from blood. Receptor source: a human donor in good health.

The genes are TRBV21-1 and TRBJ2-3; TRBD1 is taken as the D call from the table, unchecked against the DNA. TRBV21-1 has pseudogene status. The CDR3 has 15 residues. CDR3 coding DNA: TGTGCCAGCAGCTCCCGACAGGAACCCTGCGATACGCAGTATTTT. As protein: CASSSRQEPCDTQYF.

The rearrangement joins TRBV9 to TRBJ2-1, with D unresolved. Germline lookup yields CDR1 SGDLS and CDR2 YYNGEE. This CDR3 region has 15 residues. Trimming shortened V by 4 bases and J by 3 bases, and 14 bases separated the two germline ends. The CDR3 region is CASSPGQTVYNEQFF. DNA of the CDR3: TGTGCCAGCAGCCCCGGGCAAACAGTCTACAATGAGCAGTTCTTC.

Only a few counts were recorded for this clone. The rearrangement joins TRBV21-1 to TRBJ2-3. TRBV21-1 is annotated as a pseudogene. This CDR3 region has 14 residues. CDR3 sequence: CASSKALFADTQYF. The CDR3 DNA is TGTGCCAGCAGCAAAGCGCTTTTCGCAGATACGCAGTATTTT.

This clone appeared a few times. The chain links TRBV10-2 to TRBJ2-3, with D unclear. Germline V gives CDR1 WSHSY, CDR2 SAAADI. V was shortened by 1 base and J by 3 bases, with 2 bases between the two germline ends. The CDR3 is 12 residues long. CDR3 coding DNA: TGCGCCAGCAGTGAGTTGACAGATACGCAGTATTTT. This encodes CASSELTDTQYF.

This clone has just a few counts. The chain couples TRBV29-1 to TRBJ2-6; D is ambiguous. There are 13 residues in the CDR3. The V end was cut by 5 bases, the J end by 1 base, with 6 bases between. Looked up from germline, CDR1 is SQVTM and CDR2 is ANQGSEA. CDR3 in DNA: TGCAGCGTTTCTAAGTCTGGGGCCAACGTCCTGACTTTC. Protein sequence: CSVSKSGANVLTF.

The CDR3 protein is CASSSLAGVSYEQYF. CDR3 in DNA: TGTGCCAGCAGCTCCCTAGCGGGAGTGTCCTACGAGCAGTACTTC. The chain is built from TRBV11-2 and TRBJ2-7; 10 bases are a match to TRBD2. The CDR3 is 15 residues long. After removal of 4 bases from V and 1 base from J, the junction contained 4 bases not matched to a gene. Germline V lookup: CDR1 SGHAT, CDR2 FQNNGV.

This clone was detected a few times. This rearrangement joins TRBV29-1 to TRBJ2-1; no definite D call. Trimming pared 5 bases from V and 5 bases from J, leaving 7 bases between. The CDR3 spans 11 residues. Germline loops: CDR1 SQVTM, CDR2 ANQGSEA. CDR3 nucleotide sequence: TGCAGCGTTCGGCCGAACAATGAGCAGTTCTTC. Its translation: CSVRPNNEQFF.

The chain uses TRBV29-1 and TRBJ2-3, with 8 bases lining up with TRBD1. CDR3 length: 16 amino acids. Per germline, CDR1 SQVTM and CDR2 ANQGSEA. Trimming took 1 base from V and 1 from J; bases not matched to a gene: 7. The CDR3 bases are TGCAGCGTTGAAGGTTCAGGGGGCGCAGGCACAGATACGCAGTATTTT. Translated: CSVEGSGGAGTDTQYF.

The V gene is TRBV7-9, the J gene TRBJ2-1; D is undetermined. Trimming took off 1 base at V and 7 bases at J, with 8 bases between the two ends. The CDR3 contains 13 residues. The germline CDR1 and CDR2 sequences are SEHNR and FQNEAQ (reference sequence). CDR3 sequence reads: CASSLGLLNEQFF. In nucleotides, the CDR3 is TGTGCCAGCAGCTTAGGACTCCTTAATGAGCAGTTCTTC.

This clone was seen only a few times. The chain combines TRBV5-1 with TRBJ1-1, with D perhaps matching TRBD1 (5 bases). V was pared by 3 bases and J by 8 bases, with 14 bases between. The CDR3 runs to 13 residues. CDR1 and CDR2 (germline): SGHRS, YFSETQ. CDR3 residues: CASSYGHGGEAFF. CDR3 DNA sequence: TGCGCCAGCAGCTACGGACACGGTGGGGAAGCTTTCTTT.

DNA of the CDR3: TGTGCCAGCAGTTTAACCTCGGGTAACTATGGCTACACCTTC. Translation: CASSLTSGNYGYTF. The J gene is TRBJ1-2, the V gene TRBV27; D ambiguous. The CDR3 sequence is 14 residues long. The V gene lost 2 bases and the J gene lost 1 base, with 8 bases spanning the gap. Germline-derived CDR1 and CDR2 are MNHEY and SMNVEV (reference sequence).

The chain carries TRBV11-2 and TRBJ2-1; 11 nucleotides match TRBD2. CDR1 is SGHAT and CDR2 is FQNNGV in the germline V gene. This CDR3 has 15 amino acids. The V segment lost 6 bases and the J segment 7 bases; nucleotides outside the gene matches: 8. The CDR3 spells CASRPLAGVRNEQFF. The DNA for the CDR3 is TGTGCCAGCAGACCACTAGCGGGAGTACGAAATGAGCAGTTCTTC.

The chain employs TRBV4-1 and TRBJ2-2; 12 bases fit TRBD2. This CDR3 region has 17 residues. J gave up 7 bases and V 0 bases, and 6 bases lay outside the gene matches. CDR1 is MGHRA, CDR2 YSYEKL, per germline. The CDR3 is CASSQESSGRASGELFF. Here the CDR3 DNA reads TGCGCCAGCAGCCAAGAATCTAGCGGGAGGGCCAGCGGGGAGCTGTTTTTT.

This clone has only a few counts. The V gene is TRBV5-1, the J gene TRBJ1-1; tentative D call: TRBD1 (5 bases). The V and J ends lost 4 bases and 0 bases respectively, with 7 bases between them. This CDR3 contains 13 residues. Germline CDR1 reads SGHRS; CDR2 reads YFSETQ. In DNA form, the CDR3 reads TGCGCCAGCAGCGCAGGGATGAACACTGAAGCTTTCTTT. Translated, it gives CASSAGMNTEAFF.

The CDR3 region has the DNA TGTGCCAGCAGCATTAAGGGGGAGTGGGCTGAAGCTTTCTTT. Amino acid sequence: CASSIKGEWAEAFF. The chain couples TRBV7-2 to TRBJ1-1; D possibly corresponds to TRBD1 (6 bases). The CDR3 length is 14 residues. Germline assignment: CDR1 SGHTA and CDR2 FQGNSA. V was trimmed by 5 bases and J by 6 bases, leaving 16 bases between them.

The chain uses TRBV4-1 and TRBJ1-1, with a possible D match to TRBD1 (6 bases). The V end lost 1 base, the J end lost 2 bases, and 14 bases lay between the germline ends. CDR1 is MGHRA, CDR2 YSYEKL, per germline. The CDR3 has 16 residues. The CDR3 reads CASSQVVWDTNTEAFF. The CDR3, as DNA: TGCGCCAGCAGCCAAGTGGTGTGGGACACTAACACTGAAGCTTTCTTT.

This clone was recorded a few times. The chain has TRBV30 and TRBJ2-1, with TRBD1 identical over 10 bases. Germline CDR1 GTSNPN, CDR2 SVGIG (reference sequence). J lost 9 bases, V lost 0 bases, and 8 bases had no gene match. The CDR3 is made up of 15 amino acids. CDR3 in DNA: TGTGCCTGGAGTGTTGACAGGGGGCTTAACGGTGAGCAGTTCTTC. Translating gives CAWSVDRGLNGEQFF.

The rearrangement links TRBV7-9 to TRBJ1-5; D remains ambiguous. V was trimmed by 1 base and J by 9 bases, leaving 13 bases between them. CDR3 size: 14 residues. The V gene's germline CDR1 is SEHNR and CDR2 FQNEAQ (reference sequence). The CDR3 loop is CASSLGSENGPQHF. The CDR3 coding sequence is TGTGCCAGCAGCTTAGGGTCGGAGAACGGGCCCCAGCATTTT.

This chain uses TRBV4-1 with TRBJ1-1; no definite D call. The CDR3 is 13 residues long. V was trimmed by 3 bases and J by 2 bases, leaving 7 bases between them. Germline-derived CDR1 and CDR2 are MGHRA and YSYEKL. CDR3 nucleotides: TGCGCCAGCAGCCATATGGGTAACACTGAAGCTTTCTTT. Residues: CASSHMGNTEAFF.

The chain links TRBV30 to TRBJ2-6; 11 bases line up with TRBD2. Trimming removed 8 bases from V and 0 bases from J; junction bases left unmatched: 0. The CDR3 has 14 amino acids. Germline CDR1 reads GTSNPN; CDR2 reads SVGIG (reference sequence). DNA for the CDR3: TGTGCCGGGACTAGCGGCTCTGGGGCCAACGTCCTGACTTTC. Translated: CAGTSGSGANVLTF.

A few counts support this clone. The chain has TRBV7-2 and TRBJ2-5; TRBD2 matches 11 bases. Germline V gene sequence: CDR1 SGHTA, CDR2 FQGNSA. Trimming at V came to 5 bases and at J to 2 bases, leaving 1 base not matched to a gene. This CDR3 spans 14 amino acids. The CDR3 reads CASSTSGGQETQYF. DNA for the CDR3: TGTGCCAGCAGCACTAGCGGGGGACAAGAGACCCAGTACTTC. Filled out from reference TRBV7-2 and TRBJ2-5, the complete variable domain reads GAGVSQSPSNKVTEKGKDVELRCDPISGHTALYWYRQSLGQGLEFLIYFQGNSAPDKSGLPSDRFSAERTGGSVSTLTIQRTQQEDSAVYLCASSTSGGQETQYFGPGTRLLVL.

The rearrangement uses TRBV29-1 and TRBJ2-7; D possibly corresponds to TRBD2 (5 bases). From germline, CDR1 is SQVTM and CDR2 ANQGSEA. The CDR3 covers 12 residues. V lost 8 bases, J lost 2 bases, and 13 bases lay in between. CDR3 amino acids: CSTGSGPYEQYF. In nucleotides, the CDR3 is TGCAGCACTGGGAGCGGACCCTACGAGCAGTACTTC.

The CDR3 region is CASRPGRTEGEKLFF. The CDR3 nucleotides are TGTGCCAGCAGACCGGGGCGAACCGAGGGGGAAAAACTGTTTTTT. This sequence joins TRBV2 and TRBJ1-4; tentatively, D is TRBD1 (5 bases). CDR1 and CDR2 (germline): SNHLY, FYNNEI. Between the trimmed V and J ends, which lost 6 bases and 8 bases, there was a span of 19 bases. The CDR3 extends over 15 amino acids.

This rearrangement joins TRBV29-1 to TRBJ1-2; unclear D gene. CDR3 length equals 11 residues. Germline-derived CDR1 and CDR2 are SQVTM and ANQGSEA. Trimming took 4 bases from V and 2 from J, leaving 5 bases between them. This chain's CDR3 is CSVGQNYGYTF. The CDR3 coding sequence is TGCAGCGTTGGGCAGAACTATGGCTACACCTTC.

This clone was seen only a few times. The chain joins TRBV18 to TRBJ1-2; D is unresolved. Germline V CDR1 and CDR2: KGHSH, LQKENI. With 3 bases removed from V and 2 bases from J, the gap between germline ends came to 7 bases. The CDR3 sequence is 13 residues long. CDR3 region: CASSPGENYGYTF. In DNA form, the CDR3 reads TGTGCCAGCTCACCCGGGGAGAACTATGGCTACACCTTC. Complete variable domain (other parts from reference TRBV18 and TRBJ1-2): NAGVMQNPRHLVRRRGQEARLRCSPMKGHSHVYWYRQLPEEGLKFMVYLQKENIIDESGMPKERFSAEFPKEGPSILRIQQVVRGDSAAYFCASSPGENYGYTFGSGTRLTVV.

The chain links TRBV25-1 to TRBJ2-3, with D perhaps matching TRBD1 or TRBD2 (5 bases each). V dropped 2 bases and J dropped 2 bases, with 11 bases sitting between them. The CDR3 consists of 15 residues. The germline V gene encodes CDR1 MGHDK and CDR2 SYGVNS. DNA of the CDR3: TGTGCCAGCAGTGAAATGAGGGGAAACACAGATACGCAGTATTTT. Its protein product is CASSEMRGNTDTQYF.

The gene calls are TRBV30 and TRBJ1-3; D is undetermined. Germline CDR1 is GTSNPN and CDR2 is SVGIG (reference sequence). With 2 bases removed from V and 2 bases from J, the gap between germline ends came to 16 bases. The CDR3 runs 16 residues. The CDR3 spells CAWSRLLSPPGNTIYF. CDR3 coding DNA: TGTGCCTGGAGTAGGCTCCTTAGCCCGCCTGGAAACACCATATATTTT.